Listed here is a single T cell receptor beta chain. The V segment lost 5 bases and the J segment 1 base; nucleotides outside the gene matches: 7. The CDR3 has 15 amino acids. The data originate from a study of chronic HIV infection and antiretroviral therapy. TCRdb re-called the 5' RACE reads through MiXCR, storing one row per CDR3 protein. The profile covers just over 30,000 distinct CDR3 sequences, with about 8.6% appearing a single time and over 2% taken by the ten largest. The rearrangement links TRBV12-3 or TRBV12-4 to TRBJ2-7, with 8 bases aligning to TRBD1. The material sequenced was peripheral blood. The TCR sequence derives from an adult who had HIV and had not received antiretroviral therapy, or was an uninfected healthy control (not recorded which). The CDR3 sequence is CASSRDRGGSYEQYF. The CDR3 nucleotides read TGTGCCAGCAGTCGCGACAGGGGAGGATCCTACGAGCAGTACTTC.